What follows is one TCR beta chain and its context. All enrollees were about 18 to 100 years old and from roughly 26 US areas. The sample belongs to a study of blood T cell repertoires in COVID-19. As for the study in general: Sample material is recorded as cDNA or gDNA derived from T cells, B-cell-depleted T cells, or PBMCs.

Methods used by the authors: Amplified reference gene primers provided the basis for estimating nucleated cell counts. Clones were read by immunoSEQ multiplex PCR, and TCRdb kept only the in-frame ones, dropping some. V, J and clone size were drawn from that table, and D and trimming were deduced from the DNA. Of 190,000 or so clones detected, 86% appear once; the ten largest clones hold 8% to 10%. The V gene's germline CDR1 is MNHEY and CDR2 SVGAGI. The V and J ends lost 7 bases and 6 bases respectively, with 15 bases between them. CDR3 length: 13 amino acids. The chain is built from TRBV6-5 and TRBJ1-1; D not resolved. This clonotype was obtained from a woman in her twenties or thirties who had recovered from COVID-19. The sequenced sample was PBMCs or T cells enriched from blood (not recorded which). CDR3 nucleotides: TGTGCCAGCACCCAGAAGCCCGGGGCTGAAGCTTTCTTT. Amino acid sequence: CASTQKPGAEAFF.